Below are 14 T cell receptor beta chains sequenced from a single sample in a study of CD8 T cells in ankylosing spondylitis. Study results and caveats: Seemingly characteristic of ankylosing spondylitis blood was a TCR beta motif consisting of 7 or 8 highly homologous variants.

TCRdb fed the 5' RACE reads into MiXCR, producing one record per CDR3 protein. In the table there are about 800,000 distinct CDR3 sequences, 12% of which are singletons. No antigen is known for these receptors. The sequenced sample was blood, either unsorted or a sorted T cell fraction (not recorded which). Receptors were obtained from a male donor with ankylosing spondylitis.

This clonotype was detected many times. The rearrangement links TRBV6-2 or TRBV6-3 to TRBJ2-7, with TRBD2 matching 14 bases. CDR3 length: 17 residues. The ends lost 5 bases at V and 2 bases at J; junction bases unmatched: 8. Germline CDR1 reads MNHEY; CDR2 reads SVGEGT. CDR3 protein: CASSRGLAGAVTYEQYF. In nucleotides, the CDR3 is TGTGCCAGCAGTCGGGGACTAGCGGGAGCAGTTACCTACGAGCAGTACTTC.

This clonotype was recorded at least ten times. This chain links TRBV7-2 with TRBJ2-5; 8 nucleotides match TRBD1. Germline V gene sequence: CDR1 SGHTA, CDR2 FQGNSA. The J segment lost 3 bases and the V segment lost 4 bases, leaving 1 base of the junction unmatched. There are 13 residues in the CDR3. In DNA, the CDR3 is TGTGCCAGCAGCTCGACAGGGGAAGAGACCCAGTACTTC. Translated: CASSSTGEETQYF. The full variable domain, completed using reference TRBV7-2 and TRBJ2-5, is GAGVSQSPSNKVTEKGKDVELRCDPISGHTALYWYRQSLGQGLEFLIYFQGNSAPDKSGLPSDRFSAERTGGSVSTLTIQRTQQEDSAVYLCASSSTGEETQYFGPGTRLLVL.

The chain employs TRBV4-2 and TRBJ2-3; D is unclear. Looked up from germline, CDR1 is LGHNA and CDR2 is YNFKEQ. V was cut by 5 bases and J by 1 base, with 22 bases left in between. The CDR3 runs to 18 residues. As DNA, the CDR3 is TGTGCCAGCAGCATACGCTTCACTGACTCCCGGGGCACAGATACGCAGTATTTT. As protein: CASSIRFTDSRGTDTQYF.

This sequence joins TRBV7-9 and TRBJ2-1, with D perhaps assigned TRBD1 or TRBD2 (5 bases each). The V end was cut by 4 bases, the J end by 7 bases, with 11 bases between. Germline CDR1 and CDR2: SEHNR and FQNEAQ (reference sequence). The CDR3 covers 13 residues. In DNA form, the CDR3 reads TGTGCCAGCAGCTCCGCCTGGGGGAATGAGCAGTTCTTC. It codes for CASSSAWGNEQFF. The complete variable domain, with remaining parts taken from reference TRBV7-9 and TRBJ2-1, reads DTGVSQNPRHKITKRGQNVTFRCDPISEHNRLYWYRQTLGQGPEFLTYFQNEAQLEKSRLLSDRFSAERPKGSFSTLEIQRTEQGDSAMYLCASSSAWGNEQFFGPGTRLTVL.

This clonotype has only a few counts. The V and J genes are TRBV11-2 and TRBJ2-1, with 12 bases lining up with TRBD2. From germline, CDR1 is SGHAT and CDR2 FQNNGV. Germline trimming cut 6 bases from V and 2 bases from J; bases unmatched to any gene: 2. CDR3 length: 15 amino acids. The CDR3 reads CASRRLAGAYNEQFF. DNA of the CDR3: TGTGCCAGCAGGCGACTAGCGGGGGCCTACAATGAGCAGTTCTTC.

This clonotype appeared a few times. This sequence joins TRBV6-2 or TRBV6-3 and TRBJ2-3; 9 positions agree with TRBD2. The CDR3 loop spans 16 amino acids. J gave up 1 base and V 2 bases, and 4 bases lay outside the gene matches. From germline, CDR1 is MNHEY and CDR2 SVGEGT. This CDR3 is CASSYTPSGGTDTQYF. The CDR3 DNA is TGTGCCAGCAGTTACACCCCTAGCGGGGGCACAGATACGCAGTATTTT.

The CDR3 region is CASSIGGPHYNEQFF. The CDR3 DNA is TGTGCCAGCAGCATCGGGGGGCCGCACTACAATGAGCAGTTCTTC. V usage is TRBV11-3 and J usage is TRBJ2-1; maybe TRBD2 (7 bases). V dropped 5 bases and J dropped 3 bases, with 14 bases sitting between them. This CDR3 has 15 residues. Per the germline V gene, CDR1 is SGHNT and CDR2 is YENEEA.

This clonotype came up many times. Written as DNA, the CDR3 is TGTGCCAGCAGCGCCGCCTACGAGCAGTACTTC. Amino acid sequence: CASSAAYEQYF. The rearrangement uses TRBV7-2 and TRBJ2-7; D remains ambiguous. Germline V CDR1 and CDR2: SGHTA, FQGNSA. V gave up 5 bases and J gave up 2 bases, with 4 bases separating them. This CDR3 has 11 amino acids.

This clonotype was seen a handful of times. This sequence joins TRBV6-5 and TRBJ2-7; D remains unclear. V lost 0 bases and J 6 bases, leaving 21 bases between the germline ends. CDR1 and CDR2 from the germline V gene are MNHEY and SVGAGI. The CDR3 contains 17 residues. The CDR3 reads CASSYSKFLHPSSEQYF. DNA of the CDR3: TGTGCCAGCAGTTACTCGAAGTTTTTACACCCCTCGTCCGAGCAGTACTTC.

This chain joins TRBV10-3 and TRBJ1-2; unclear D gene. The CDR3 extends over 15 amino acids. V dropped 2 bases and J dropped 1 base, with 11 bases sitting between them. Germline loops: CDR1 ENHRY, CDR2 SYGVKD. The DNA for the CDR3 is TGTGCCATCAGTGAGAGGGCCGGGGTTAACTATGGCTACACCTTC. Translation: CAISERAGVNYGYTF.

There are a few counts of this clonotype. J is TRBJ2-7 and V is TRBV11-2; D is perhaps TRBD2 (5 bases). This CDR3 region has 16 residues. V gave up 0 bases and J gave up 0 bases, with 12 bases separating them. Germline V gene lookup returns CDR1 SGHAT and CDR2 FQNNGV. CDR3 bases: TGTGCCAGCAGCTTAGACCCGGGCCGGGGCTCCTACGAGCAGTACTTC. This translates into CASSLDPGRGSYEQYF.

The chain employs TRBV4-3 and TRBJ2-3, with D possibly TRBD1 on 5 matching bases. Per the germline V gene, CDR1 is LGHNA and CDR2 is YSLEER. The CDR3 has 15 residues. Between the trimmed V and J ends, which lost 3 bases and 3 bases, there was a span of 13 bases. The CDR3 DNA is TGCGCCAGCAGCCACGCGGCACAGGCAACAGATACGCAGTATTTT. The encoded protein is CASSHAAQATDTQYF.

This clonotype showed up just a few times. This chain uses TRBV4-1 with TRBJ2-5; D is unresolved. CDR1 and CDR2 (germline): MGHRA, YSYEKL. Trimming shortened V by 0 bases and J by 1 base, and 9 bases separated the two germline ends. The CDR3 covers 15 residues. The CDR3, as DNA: TGCGCCAGCAGCCAAGAAAGGTACAGCCAAGAGACCCAGTACTTC. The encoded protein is CASSQERYSQETQYF.

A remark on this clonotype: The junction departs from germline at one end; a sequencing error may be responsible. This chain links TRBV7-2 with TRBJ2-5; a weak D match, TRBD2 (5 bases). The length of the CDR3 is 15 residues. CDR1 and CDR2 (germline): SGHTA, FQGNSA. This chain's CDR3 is CASSLELIYGETQHF. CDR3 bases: TGTGCCAGCAGCTTAGAACTTATTTATGGGGAGACCCAGCACTTC.